The 10 T cell receptor beta chains listed next were all sequenced from one sample in a study of identical twins. TCRdb called the 5' RACE reads again in MiXCR, with one record for every CDR3 protein. Among roughly 1.6 million distinct CDR3 sequences, less than 40% were seen once, and the ten largest hold roughly 0.3%. The sample consisted of cord blood. The receptors come from a newborn girl in good health.

The rearrangement uses TRBV7-9 and TRBJ1-4, with D tentatively TRBD1 (5 bases). Germline CDR1 SEHNR, CDR2 FQNEAQ (reference sequence). V lost 2 bases and J lost 0, with 19 bases in between. The CDR3 length is 19 residues. CDR3 residues: CASSLLPGRGLATNEKLFF. The DNA of the CDR3 is TGTGCCAGCAGCTTACTCCCAGGGAGGGGACTAGCAACTAATGAAAAACTGTTTTTT. Drawing the rest from reference TRBV7-9 and TRBJ1-4, the complete variable domain is DTGVSQNPRHKITKRGQNVTFRCDPISEHNRLYWYRQTLGQGPEFLTYFQNEAQLEKSRLLSDRFSAERPKGSFSTLEIQRTEQGDSAMYLCASSLLPGRGLATNEKLFFGSGTQLSVL.

This clonotype occurred a few times. The chain employs TRBV20-1 and TRBJ2-7, with D possibly matching TRBD2 (7 bases). The ends were cut back, 6 bases at V and 2 bases at J, with 14 bases in the middle. This CDR3 has 13 residues. Per the germline V gene, CDR1 is DFQATT and CDR2 is SNEGSKA (reference sequence). The CDR3 bases are TGCAGTGCCACAGACGGGGGGCCCTACGAGCAGTACTTC. Translated: CSATDGGPYEQYF.

CDR3 nucleotide sequence: TGCAGTGCTACCCGTGGGACAGTAATCTCGCCCCAGCATTTT. This translates into CSATRGTVISPQHF. V is TRBV20-1 and J is TRBJ1-5; 7 bases match TRBD1. The V and J ends lost 4 bases and 9 bases, in that order; junction bases with no gene match: 12. Per the germline V gene, CDR1 is DFQATT and CDR2 is SNEGSKA (reference sequence). This CDR3 comprises 14 residues.

This clonotype was counted only a few times. The V and J genes are TRBV27 and TRBJ1-1, with 7 nucleotides matching TRBD1. CDR1 and CDR2 from the germline V gene are MNHEY and SMNVEV (reference sequence). J was trimmed by 5 bases and V by 5 bases; bases with no gene match: 8. The CDR3 loop spans 14 amino acids. The CDR3 sequence: CASSPRGGQTEAFF. In DNA form, the CDR3 reads TGTGCCAGCAGTCCCCGGGGGGGACAGACTGAAGCTTTCTTT.

The chain has TRBV2 and TRBJ2-4, with TRBD2 identical over 14 bases. Germline CDR1 and CDR2: SNHLY and FYNNEI. The CDR3 spans 20 residues. V dropped 0 bases and J dropped 0; count of bases not matched to a gene: 7. The CDR3 nucleotides are TGTGCCAGCAGTGAAGCGCCCGGGACTAGCGGGGGCTTAGCCAAAAACATTCAGTACTTC. This gives the protein CASSEAPGTSGGLAKNIQYF.

The chain combines TRBV5-1 with TRBJ2-1, with TRBD2 identical over 7 bases. CDR1 SGHRS and CDR2 YFSETQ come from the germline V gene. The CDR3 spans 14 residues. Unmatched junction bases numbered 6, after V lost 2 bases and J lost 7 bases. CDR3 loop: CASSFQRGSNEQFF. Written as DNA, the CDR3 is TGCGCCAGCAGCTTCCAGCGGGGATCTAATGAGCAGTTCTTC.

The genes are TRBV24-1 and TRBJ2-1; D is uncertain. The germline V gene encodes CDR1 KGHDR and CDR2 SFDVKD. CDR3 length equals 14 residues. Trimming stripped 12 bases from V and 4 bases from J, with 18 bases between. CDR3 nucleotides: TGTGCCTCCTCCCGCGGCCCCCCATACAATGAGCAGTTCTTC. Protein product: CASSRGPPYNEQFF.

The DNA of the CDR3 is TGTGCCAGCAGCCCACTAGCGCCCCCCTACAATGAGCAGTTCTTC. Its protein is CASSPLAPPYNEQFF. The chain is built from TRBV27 and TRBJ2-1, with 7 bases lining up with TRBD2. The CDR3 contains 15 residues. After removal of 6 bases from V and 2 bases from J, the junction contained 7 bases not matched to a gene. Germline V gene data show CDR1 as MNHEY and CDR2 as SMNVEV (reference sequence).

This clonotype came up a few times. J is TRBJ2-7 and V is TRBV6-6; tentatively, D is TRBD1 or TRBD2 (6 bases each). The V end lost 2 bases, the J end lost 0 bases, and 11 bases lay between the germline ends. Germline values: CDR1 MNHNY, CDR2 SVGAGI (reference sequence). The CDR3 covers 15 residues. DNA for the CDR3: TGTGCCAGCAGTTACGAGGGGGGCCACTCCTACGAGCAGTACTTC. As protein: CASSYEGGHSYEQYF.

The chain carries TRBV30 and TRBJ2-5, with D perhaps matching TRBD1 (5 bases). The end of the DNA aligns better with TRBJ2-7, so the J call may be wrong. Looked up from germline, CDR1 is GTSNPN and CDR2 is SVGIG (reference sequence). The CDR3 length is 15 residues. For the CDR3, the DNA is TGTGCCTGGAGTGCCGGGCAGGGAAGACCGTACGAGCAGTACTTC. This gives the protein CAWSAGQGRPYEQYF.